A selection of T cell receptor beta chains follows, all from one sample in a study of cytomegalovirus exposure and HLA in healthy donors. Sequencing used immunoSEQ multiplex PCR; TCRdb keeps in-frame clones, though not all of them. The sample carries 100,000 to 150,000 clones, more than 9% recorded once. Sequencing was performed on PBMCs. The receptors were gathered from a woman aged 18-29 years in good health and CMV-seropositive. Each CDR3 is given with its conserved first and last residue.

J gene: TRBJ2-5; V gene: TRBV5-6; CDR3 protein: CASSPWGRELGETQYF
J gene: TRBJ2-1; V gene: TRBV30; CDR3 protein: CAWSASRGLAGLEQFF
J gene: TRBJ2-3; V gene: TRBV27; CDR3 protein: CASIQGGGSTDTQYF
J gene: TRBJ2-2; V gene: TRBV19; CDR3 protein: CASSIGAVTGELFF
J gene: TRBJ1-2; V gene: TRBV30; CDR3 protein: CAWRRAENYGYTF
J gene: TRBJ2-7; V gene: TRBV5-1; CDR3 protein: CASSLDGGSQRSQRYF
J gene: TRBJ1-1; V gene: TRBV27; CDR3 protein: CASSQQGYTEAFF
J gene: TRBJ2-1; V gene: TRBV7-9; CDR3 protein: CASSTTSSGNEQFF
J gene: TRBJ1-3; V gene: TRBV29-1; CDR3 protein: CSVGYGTGAGNTIYF
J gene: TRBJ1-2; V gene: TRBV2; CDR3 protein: CASSEQGARYGYTF
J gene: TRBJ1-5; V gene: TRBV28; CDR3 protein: CASTPWGGAAVNQPQHF
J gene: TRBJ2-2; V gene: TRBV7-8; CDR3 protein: CASSLVGQGVPGELFF
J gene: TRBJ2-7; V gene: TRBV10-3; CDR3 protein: CAISDLVDEQYF
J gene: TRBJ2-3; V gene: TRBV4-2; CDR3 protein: CASSQGTGGADTQYF
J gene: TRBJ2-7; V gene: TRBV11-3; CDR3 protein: CASSLDVAGYYEQYF
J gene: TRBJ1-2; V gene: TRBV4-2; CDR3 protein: CASSQEETAYYGYTF
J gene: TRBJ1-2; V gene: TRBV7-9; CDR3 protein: CASSSYLMSAGGYTF
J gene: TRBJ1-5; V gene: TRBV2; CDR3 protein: CASHDREGNQPQHF
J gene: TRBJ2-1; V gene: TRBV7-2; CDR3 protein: CASSSRLADSYNEQFF
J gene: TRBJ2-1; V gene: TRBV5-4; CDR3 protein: CASSRGSSGNSYNEQFF
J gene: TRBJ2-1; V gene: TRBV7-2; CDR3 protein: CASSLAPGQGEAKFF
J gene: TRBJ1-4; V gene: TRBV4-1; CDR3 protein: CASSQEPTNEKLFF
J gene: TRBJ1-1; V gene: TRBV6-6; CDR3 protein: CASTQTSTGNTEAFF
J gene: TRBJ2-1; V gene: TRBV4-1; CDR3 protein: CASSPLAGGDEQFF
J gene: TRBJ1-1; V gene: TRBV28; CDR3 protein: CASSLPGTGIPEAFF
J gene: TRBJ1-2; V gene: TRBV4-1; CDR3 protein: CASSSGSSGGYTF
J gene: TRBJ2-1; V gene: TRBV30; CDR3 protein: CAWSPLAEEQFF
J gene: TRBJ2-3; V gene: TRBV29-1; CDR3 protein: CSVHQKLVNTQYF
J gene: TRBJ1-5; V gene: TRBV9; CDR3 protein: CASSPQGGNQPQHF
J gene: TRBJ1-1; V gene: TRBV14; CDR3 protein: CASSHHAGGGTEAFF
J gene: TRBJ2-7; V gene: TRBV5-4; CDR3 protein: CASSFLGRPYEQYF
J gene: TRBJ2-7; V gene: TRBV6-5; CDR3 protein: CASSYPGGSGEQYF
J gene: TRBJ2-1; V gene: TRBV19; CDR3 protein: CASSWGLVTNEQFF
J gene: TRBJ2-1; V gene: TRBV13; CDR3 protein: CASSIGTSGNNEQFF
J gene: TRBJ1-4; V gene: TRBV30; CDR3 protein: CAWEHSPATGGRGNEKLFF
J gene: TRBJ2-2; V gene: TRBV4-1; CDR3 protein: CASSQGGSGYTGELFF
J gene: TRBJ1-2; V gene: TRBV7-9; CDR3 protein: CASSLAATGVGYTF
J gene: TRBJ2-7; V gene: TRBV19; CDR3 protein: CASSMAGAREQYF
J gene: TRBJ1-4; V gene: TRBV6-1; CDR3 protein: CASSDRGGYEKLFF
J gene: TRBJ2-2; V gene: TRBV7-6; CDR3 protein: CASSTSGRNSGELFF
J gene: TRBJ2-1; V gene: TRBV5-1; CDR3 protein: CASSLERLEQFF
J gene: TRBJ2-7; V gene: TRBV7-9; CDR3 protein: CASSPVGGVNREQYF
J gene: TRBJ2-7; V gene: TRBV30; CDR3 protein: CAWRGIRGSNEQYF
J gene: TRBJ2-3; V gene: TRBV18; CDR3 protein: CASSPSPTDTQYF
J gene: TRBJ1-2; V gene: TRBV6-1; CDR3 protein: CASSELDGYTF
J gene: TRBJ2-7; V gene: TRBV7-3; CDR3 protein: CASSPGGWDKQYF
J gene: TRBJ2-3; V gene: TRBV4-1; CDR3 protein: CASSLRGGSTDTQYF
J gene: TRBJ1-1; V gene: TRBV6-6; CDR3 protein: CASRKPGKNTEAFF
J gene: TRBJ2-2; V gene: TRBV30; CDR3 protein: CAWSIGRTGDTGELFF
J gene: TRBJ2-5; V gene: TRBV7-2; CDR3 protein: CASKGQGGETQYF
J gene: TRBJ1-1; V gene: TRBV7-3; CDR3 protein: CASSSGSNTEAFF
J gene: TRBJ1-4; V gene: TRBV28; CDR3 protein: CASSIGGGGGKLFF